This T cell receptor (beta chain) was retrieved from a study of shared clonotypes between healthy human individuals. Study-wide context: There were three CD4 naive, three CD4 memory, two CD8 naive and one CD8 memory plates per donor.

Deletions cut 3 bases from V and 5 bases from J, with 11 bases between. Per the germline V gene, CDR1 is SGHTA and CDR2 is FQGNSA. The CDR3 runs 13 residues. TCRdb's table, derived via immunoSEQ multiplex PCR, lists solely in-frame clones and lacks some. The sample includes about 2.4 million clones, more than 80% seen only once; the top ten take over 0.12%. Study-wide results and caveats: Naive CD4 clonotypes were shared across a handful of donors at roughly 5%.

To note about this clone: Its antigen is undetermined.

Sequencing was carried out using naive CD4+ T cells sorted from blood. Subset specified: CD45RA+ positively selected. The chain joins TRBV7-2 to TRBJ2-7; D possibly corresponds to TRBD2 (7 bases). This sequence was found in a man younger than 35 in good health. In nucleotides, the CDR3 is TGTGCCAGCAGCTTGGGGGCGGGAGACGAGCAGTACTTC. Encoded protein: CASSLGAGDEQYF.